These 15 T cell receptor beta chains were all obtained from the same sample, sequenced in a study of T cell responses to AZD1222 COVID-19 vaccine. Repertoires were generated with immunoSEQ multiplex PCR, while TCRdb's copy carries only in-frame clones and drops some. This sample has around 130,000 clones; 90% to 95% occur once, and the top ten carry roughly 6.6%. Sequenced here: peripheral blood, sampled on day 0 of AZD1222 vaccination. These TCRs come from an adult in good health.

The CDR3 bases are TGTGCCAGCAGCCAGGCCGGGACAGGGGGTAAAACTGAAGCTTTCTTT. Translated, it gives CASSQAGTGGKTEAFF. The V call is TRBV3-1 (or the pseudogene TRBV3-2), the J call TRBJ1-1; 11 bases fit TRBD1. V dropped 3 bases and J dropped 5; count of bases not matched to a gene: 8. Germline V gives CDR1 LGHDT, CDR2 YNNKEL (reference sequence). This CDR3 region has 16 residues.

The count of this clone is one. V usage is TRBV12-3 or TRBV12-4 and J usage is TRBJ2-5; D unresolved. Trimming took 7 bases from V and 5 from J, leaving 14 bases between them. The CDR3 is 13 residues long. The CDR3 sequence: CASTTTVGETQYF. The CDR3 coding sequence is TGTGCCAGCACCACCACCGTAGGGGAGACCCAGTACTTC.

In this sample, this clone turned up once. Other nucleotide sequences from this sample produce the same CDR3. Here the CDR3 DNA reads TGTGCCAGCAGCTACCCTGGGGATACGCAGTATTTT. The encoded protein is CASSYPGDTQYF. The chain couples TRBV6-5 to TRBJ2-3; D is undetermined. There are 12 residues in the CDR3. CDR1 is MNHEY and CDR2 is SVGAGI in the germline V gene. V was cut by 6 bases and J by 6 bases, with 10 bases left in between.

J is TRBJ2-2 and V is TRBV23-1; possibly TRBD1 for D (5 bases). TRBV23-1 is an open reading frame whose function is uncertain. The CDR3 totals 16 residues. Trimming removed 0 bases from V and 2 bases from J, with 10 bases in between. CDR3 sequence: CASSQSQGPNTGELFF. The CDR3 nucleotides read TGCGCCAGCAGTCAATCGCAGGGTCCTAACACCGGGGAGCTGTTTTTT.

This clone was seen only once. This rearrangement joins TRBV7-6 to TRBJ2-7; 11 bases map to TRBD1. CDR1 and CDR2 from the germline V gene are SGHVS and FNYEAQ. This CDR3 is 15 amino acids long. V lost 2 bases, J lost 3 bases, and 3 bases stayed unmatched. The CDR3 DNA sequence: TGTGCCAGCAGCTTATACGGGACAGGGGGCTACGAGCAGTACTTC. This encodes CASSLYGTGGYEQYF.

CDR3 in amino acids: CASSQQRQGTDTQYF. The DNA of the CDR3 is TGTGCCAGCAGCCAACAAAGACAGGGAACAGATACGCAGTATTTT. The chain couples TRBV3-1 (or the pseudogene TRBV3-2) to TRBJ2-3; 7 bases are a match to TRBD1. Germline V gene lookup returns CDR1 LGHDT and CDR2 YNNKEL (reference sequence). V lost 2 bases to trimming and J lost 3 bases; unmatched junction nucleotides: 5. The CDR3 contains 15 residues.

This chain uses TRBV2 with TRBJ2-7; D ambiguous. The CDR3 loop spans 11 amino acids. Germline assignment: CDR1 SNHLY and CDR2 FYNNEI. With 5 bases removed from V and 6 bases from J, the gap between germline ends came to 8 bases. The DNA of the CDR3 is TGTGCCAGCAGTTTTTTGGGCGAGCAGTACTTC. This translates into CASSFLGEQYF.

V is TRBV4-3 and J is TRBJ2-1, with D uncertain. With 0 bases removed from V and 5 bases from J, the gap between germline ends came to 23 bases. The germline CDR1 and CDR2 sequences are LGHNA and YSLEER. The CDR3 runs to 19 residues. Here the CDR3 DNA reads TGCGCCAGCAGCCAAGACGGTTCTAGTAGACACGGCAGAAACAATGAGCAGTTCTTC. Protein: CASSQDGSSRHGRNNEQFF.

This sequence joins TRBV6-5 and TRBJ2-7; no reliable D call. This CDR3 region has 12 residues. CDR1 and CDR2 (germline): MNHEY, SVGAGI. The V end was cut by 4 bases, the J end by 7 bases, with 11 bases between. The CDR3 sequence is CASSSPGQEQYF. For the CDR3, the DNA is TGTGCCAGCAGTTCCCCTGGGCAGGAGCAGTACTTC.

The CDR3 is CASSLGASADTEAFF. CDR3 nucleotide sequence: TGTGCCAGCTCCCTAGGGGCTTCAGCGGACACTGAAGCTTTCTTT. The gene calls are TRBV18 and TRBJ1-1; weak D call: TRBD1 (5 bases). Trimming stripped 6 bases from V and 3 bases from J, with 17 bases between. Germline V gene sequence: CDR1 KGHSH, CDR2 LQKENI. The CDR3 loop spans 15 amino acids.

This chain connects TRBV28 to TRBJ1-3; TRBD1 matches at 11 bases. The CDR3 sequence is 15 residues long. Unmatched junction bases numbered 2, after V lost 4 bases and J lost 3 bases. CDR1 and CDR2 from the germline V gene are MDHEN and SYDVKM. For the CDR3, the DNA is TGTGCCAGCAGTTGGACAGGGGGCTTTGGAAACACCATATATTTT. This encodes CASSWTGGFGNTIYF.

The CDR3: CASSPRPVSGNTIYF. The CDR3 DNA sequence: TGTGCCAGCAGTCCCAGACCGGTCTCTGGAAACACCATATATTTT. This rearrangement joins TRBV27 to TRBJ1-3; D uncertain. Germline CDR1 and CDR2: MNHEY and SMNVEV (reference sequence). With 5 bases removed from V and 0 bases from J, the gap between germline ends came to 11 bases. The CDR3 length is 15 residues.

CDR3 in DNA: TGTGCCAGCACAGAAACGGGGTTCAATCAGCCCCAGCATTTT. Protein: CASTETGFNQPQHF. This chain connects TRBV28 to TRBJ1-5; D not certain. Germline assignment: CDR1 MDHEN and CDR2 SYDVKM. The CDR3 covers 14 residues. Trimming took 7 bases from V and 3 from J, leaving 13 bases between them.

This sequence joins TRBV6-5 and TRBJ2-5; TRBD1 matches at 8 bases. With V trimmed by 10 bases and J by 6 bases, 7 bases remained unmatched. Germline lookup yields CDR1 MNHEY and CDR2 SVGAGI. The CDR3 runs to 12 residues. CDR3 DNA: TGTGCCACCCGGACAGGGATAAAGACCCAGTACTTC. Amino acid sequence: CATRTGIKTQYF.

The rearrangement uses TRBV9 and TRBJ1-1; TRBD1 matches at 7 bases. This CDR3 region has 15 residues. V lost 0 bases and J lost 11; bases outside the gene matches: 13. Germline V lookup: CDR1 SGDLS, CDR2 YYNGEE. DNA for the CDR3: TGTGCCAGCAGCGTAGGGCCGTCAGGGGGAATCGGCGCTTTCTTT. Amino acids: CASSVGPSGGIGAFF.